The 10 T cell receptor beta chains reported below all come from one sample, sequenced in a study of control samples from healthy donors and cancer patients (dated by TCRdb to about 2020). The library was generated by the immunoSEQ multiplex PCR assay. Held by TCRdb, this immuneACCESS table contains in-frame sequences only and omits some clones. Under half of the omission traces to an unresolved V gene where checked; the cause of the rest is unknown. The sample table lists under 200,000 clones, around 91% of them with a count of one. About 1.6% of the sample is in the top ten clones. Sequencing was performed on blood. The origin of the receptors is a woman in her twenties or thirties in good health.

A remark on this clone: The junction departs from the called germline gene at one end, perhaps through a read error. J is TRBJ2-1 and V is TRBV7-3; D gene uncertain. Looked up from germline, CDR1 is SGHTA and CDR2 is FQGTGA. CDR3 length: 13 residues. CDR3 amino acids: CASSVDPPNGQFF. CDR3 sequence (DNA): TGTGCCAGCAGCGTAGACCCTCCTAATGGGCAGTTCTTC. Variable domain in full (rest from reference TRBV7-3 and TRBJ2-1): GAGVSQTPSNKVTEKGKYVELRCDPISGHTALYWYRQSLGQGPEFLIYFQGTGAADDSGLPNDRFFAVRPEGSVSTLKIQRTERGDSAVYLCASSVDPPNGQFFGPGTRLTVL.

V is TRBV6-5 and J is TRBJ1-6; 8 bases are a match to TRBD1. Unmatched junction bases numbered 6, after V lost 5 bases and J lost 9 bases. CDR3 length: 14 residues. The germline CDR1 and CDR2 sequences are MNHEY and SVGAGI. The CDR3 loop is CASSPDRGGSPLHF. The CDR3 DNA reads TGTGCCAGCAGTCCTGACAGGGGAGGTTCACCCCTCCACTTT.

The V call is TRBV28, the J call TRBJ2-7; D may be TRBD1 (5 bases). Trimming cost V 3 bases and J 2 bases, with 8 bases left between them. This CDR3 is built from 13 residues. Germline V gene lookup returns CDR1 MDHEN and CDR2 SYDVKM. CDR3 protein: CASSFGRAYEQYF. The DNA for the CDR3 is TGTGCCAGCAGTTTCGGCAGGGCCTACGAGCAGTACTTC.

This rearrangement joins TRBV7-9 to TRBJ2-7, with 7 bases aligning to TRBD2. Looked up from germline, CDR1 is SEHNR and CDR2 is FQNEAQ (reference sequence). The CDR3 extends over 15 amino acids. Trimming at V came to 1 base and at J to 0 bases, leaving 3 bases not matched to a gene. In DNA, the CDR3 is TGTGCCAGCAGCTTAGAACGGGGGGACTCCTACGAGCAGTACTTC. Translated, it gives CASSLERGDSYEQYF.

This clone was counted only a few times. The gene calls are TRBV20-1 and TRBJ2-7; D possibly corresponds to TRBD1 (6 bases). Trimming removed 2 bases from V and 6 bases from J, with 8 bases in between. The CDR3 sequence is 11 residues long. The V gene's germline CDR1 is DFQATT and CDR2 SNEGSKA (reference sequence). DNA of the CDR3: TGCAGTGCTAGACAGGGGTCCGAGCAGTACTTC. Translated, it gives CSARQGSEQYF.

Of note for this clone: Other nucleotide sequences in the sample specify the same CDR3. The chain is built from TRBV9 and TRBJ1-1; perhaps TRBD1 as D (5 bases). V gave up 0 bases and J gave up 0 bases, with 6 bases separating them. Germline V gives CDR1 SGDLS, CDR2 YYNGEE. The CDR3 spans 14 residues. CDR3 protein: CASSVGGMNTEAFF. Here the CDR3 DNA reads TGTGCCAGCAGCGTAGGGGGGATGAACACTGAAGCTTTCTTT.

This chain joins TRBV6-5 and TRBJ1-5; 8 nucleotides agree with TRBD1. The V segment lost 0 bases and the J segment 2 bases; nucleotides outside the gene matches: 3. CDR1 and CDR2 (germline): MNHEY, SVGAGI. CDR3 length equals 16 residues. CDR3 sequence (DNA): TGTGCCAGCAGTTACTCGAGGGGACAGGGCAATCAGCCCCAGCATTTT. Its translation: CASSYSRGQGNQPQHF.

For this clone: In the same sample, other DNA sequences code for this CDR3. The chain employs TRBV9 and TRBJ2-5; D is perhaps TRBD2 (5 bases). Germline values: CDR1 SGDLS, CDR2 YYNGEE. V was shortened by 4 bases and J by 4 bases, with 11 bases between the two germline ends. The CDR3 has 13 residues. The CDR3 DNA follows: TGTGCCAGCAGCTTACTAGTTGGAGAGACCCAGTACTTC. It codes for CASSLLVGETQYF.

This chain connects TRBV14 to TRBJ1-5, with TRBD1 identical over 11 bases. V was clipped by 1 base and J by 0 bases; unmatched bases: 5. Germline values: CDR1 SGHDN, CDR2 FVKESK. CDR3 size: 18 residues. The CDR3 region has the DNA TGTGCCAGCAGCCAAGGGGACAGGGGGGGGTATAGCAATCAGCCCCAGCATTTT. Protein sequence: CASSQGDRGGYSNQPQHF.

This rearrangement joins TRBV7-2 to TRBJ1-1; TRBD1 is a possible D gene (5 bases). Germline V gives CDR1 SGHTA, CDR2 FQGNSA. The CDR3 consists of 13 residues. The V and J ends lost 1 base and 7 bases respectively, with 10 bases between them. This chain's CDR3 is CASSLGGLDEAFF. CDR3 DNA: TGTGCCAGCAGCTTAGGGGGGTTGGATGAAGCTTTCTTT. The entire variable domain, with the rest obtained from reference TRBV7-2 and TRBJ1-1, is as follows: GAGVSQSPSNKVTEKGKDVELRCDPISGHTALYWYRQSLGQGLEFLIYFQGNSAPDKSGLPSDRFSAERTGGSVSTLTIQRTQQEDSAVYLCASSLGGLDEAFFGQGTRLTVV.